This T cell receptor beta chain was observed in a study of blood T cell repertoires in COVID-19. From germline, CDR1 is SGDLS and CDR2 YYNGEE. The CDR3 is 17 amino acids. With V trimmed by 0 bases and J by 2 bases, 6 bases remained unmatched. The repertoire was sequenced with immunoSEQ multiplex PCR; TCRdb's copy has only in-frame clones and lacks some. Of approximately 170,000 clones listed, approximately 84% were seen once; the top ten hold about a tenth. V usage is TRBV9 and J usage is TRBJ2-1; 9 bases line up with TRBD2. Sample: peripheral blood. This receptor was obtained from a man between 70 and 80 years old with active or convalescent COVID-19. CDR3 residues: CASSVVAAGGTYNEQFF. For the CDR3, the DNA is TGTGCCAGCAGCGTAGTTGCAGCGGGAGGTACCTACAATGAGCAGTTCTTC.